The next 10 T cell receptor beta chains were all read from a single sample in a study of blood T cell repertoires in COVID-19. Libraries were prepared by immunoSEQ multiplex PCR; TCRdb keeps only in-frame clonotypes and omits some of them. The sample includes about 44,000 clones, around 92% seen only once; the top ten take 9.5% to 15%. Material: peripheral blood. These TCRs come from a human donor in a cohort sampled during active COVID-19.

The rearrangement joins TRBV5-1 to TRBJ2-5, with D possibly being TRBD2 (5 bases). Germline lookup yields CDR1 SGHRS and CDR2 YFSETQ. The ends were cut back, 4 bases at V and 2 bases at J, with 12 bases in the middle. This CDR3 region has 14 residues. The CDR3 DNA is TGCGCCAGCAGCCATGATTGGACTCAAGAGACCCAGTACTTC. Amino acids: CASSHDWTQETQYF.

This sequence joins TRBV6-2 or TRBV6-3 and TRBJ1-1, with D uncertain. This CDR3 is 14 amino acids long. Trimming took off 2 bases at V and 4 bases at J, with 11 bases between the two ends. CDR1 MNHEY and CDR2 SVGEGT come from the germline V gene. For the CDR3, the DNA is TGTGCCAGCAGTTACGGAGGTCTGAGCACTGAAGCTTTCTTT. Translation gives CASSYGGLSTEAFF.

This chain connects TRBV9 to TRBJ2-5, with TRBD2 matching 8 bases. The CDR3 contains 15 residues. Germline loops: CDR1 SGDLS, CDR2 YYNGEE. The V segment lost 5 bases and the J segment 4 bases; nucleotides outside the gene matches: 10. The DNA for the CDR3 is TGTGCCAGCAGGCCTGGCGGGGGGATTGGAGAGACCCAGTACTTC. Translating gives CASRPGGGIGETQYF.

This clone has a handful of counts. The CDR3 loop is CASSQMDRVVFTGELFF. The CDR3 DNA follows: TGTGCCAGCAGCCAGATGGACAGGGTAGTATTCACCGGGGAGCTGTTTTTT. V gene TRBV11-2 combines with J gene TRBJ2-2; 8 bases fit TRBD1. V gave up 5 bases and J gave up 4 bases; unmatched junction bases: 12. This CDR3 is built from 17 residues. CDR1 SGHAT and CDR2 FQNNGV come from the germline V gene.

This clone has only one observation. This rearrangement joins TRBV2 to TRBJ2-2, with no clear D. Per the germline V gene, CDR1 is SNHLY and CDR2 is FYNNEI. The CDR3 covers 13 residues. Between the trimmed V and J ends, which lost 4 bases and 4 bases, there was a span of 7 bases. The CDR3 region is CASSGQFTGELFF. For the CDR3, the DNA is TGTGCCAGCAGTGGGCAATTCACCGGGGAGCTGTTTTTT.

The chain joins TRBV18 to TRBJ2-1, with D possibly being TRBD2 (5 bases). Germline CDR1 reads KGHSH; CDR2 reads LQKENI. V shed 6 bases and J shed 5 bases, with 17 bases lying between them. This CDR3 is 15 amino acids long. CDR3 in amino acids: CASSPLGNGNNEQFF. The CDR3 region has the DNA TGTGCCAGCTCCCCCCTAGGGAACGGGAACAATGAGCAGTTCTTC.

This clone was recorded only once. CDR3 DNA: TGTGCCAGCAGTCAGTCGCAGGGTTCCTCCACTGAAGCTTTCTTT. It specifies CASSQSQGSSTEAFF. J is TRBJ1-1 and V is TRBV3-1 (or the pseudogene TRBV3-2), with TRBD1 as a possible D gene (5 bases). CDR1 is LGHDT, CDR2 YNNKEL, per germline (reference sequence). This CDR3 has 15 amino acids. V gave up 6 bases and J gave up 4 bases, with 18 bases separating them.

The gene calls are TRBV18 and TRBJ1-3; TRBD1 agrees at 8 bases. The CDR3 is 16 amino acids. The germline gives CDR1 KGHSH, CDR2 LQKENI. Trimming took 5 bases from V and 2 from J; bases not matched to a gene: 8. Here the CDR3 DNA reads TGTGCCAGCTCATCCTCCGGGACAGGCGCTGGAAACACCATATATTTT. Translated: CASSSSGTGAGNTIYF.

J is TRBJ1-5 and V is TRBV24-1; D is undetermined. The CDR3 length is 14 residues. V was pared by 2 bases and J by 7 bases, with 11 bases between. Per the germline V gene, CDR1 is KGHDR and CDR2 is SFDVKD. DNA for the CDR3: TGTGCCACCAGTGATTCAGGCAGCGGCCAGCCCCAGCATTTT. Translating it yields CATSDSGSGQPQHF.

This clone is a singleton in its sample. This chain links TRBV29-1 with TRBJ2-5; 8 positions match TRBD1. Germline V gene lookup returns CDR1 SQVTM and CDR2 ANQGSEA. V lost 7 bases to trimming and J lost 5 bases; unmatched junction nucleotides: 15. The CDR3 covers 15 residues. Written as DNA, the CDR3 is TGCAGCGCGGGTGCGGAGGACAGGGCAAGGGAGACCCAGTACTTC. Its protein product is CSAGAEDRARETQYF.